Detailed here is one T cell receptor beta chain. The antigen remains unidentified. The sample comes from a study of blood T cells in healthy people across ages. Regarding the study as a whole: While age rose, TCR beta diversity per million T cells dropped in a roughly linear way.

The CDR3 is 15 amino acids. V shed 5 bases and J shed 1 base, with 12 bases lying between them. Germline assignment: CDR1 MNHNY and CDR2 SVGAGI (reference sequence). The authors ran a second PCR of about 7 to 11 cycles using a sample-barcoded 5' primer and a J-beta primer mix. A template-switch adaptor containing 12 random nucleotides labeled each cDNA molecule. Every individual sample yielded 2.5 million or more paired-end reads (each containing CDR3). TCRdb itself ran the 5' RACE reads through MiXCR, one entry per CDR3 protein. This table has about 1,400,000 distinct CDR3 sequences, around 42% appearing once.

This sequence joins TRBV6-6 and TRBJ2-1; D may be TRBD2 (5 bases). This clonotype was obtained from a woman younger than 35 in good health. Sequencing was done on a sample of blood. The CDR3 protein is CASSQPPGSYNEQFF. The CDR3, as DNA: TGTGCCAGCAGTCAACCGCCGGGATCCTACAATGAGCAGTTCTTC.